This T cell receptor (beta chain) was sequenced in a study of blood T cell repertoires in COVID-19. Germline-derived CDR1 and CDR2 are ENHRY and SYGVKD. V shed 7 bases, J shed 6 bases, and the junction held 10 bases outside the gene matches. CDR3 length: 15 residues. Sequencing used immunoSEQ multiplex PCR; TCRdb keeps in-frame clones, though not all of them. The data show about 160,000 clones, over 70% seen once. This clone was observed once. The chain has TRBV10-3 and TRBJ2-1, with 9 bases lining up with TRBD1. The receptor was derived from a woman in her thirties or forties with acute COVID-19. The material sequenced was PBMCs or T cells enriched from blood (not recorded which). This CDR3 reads CAINHGQGNSNEQFF. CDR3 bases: TGTGCCATCAACCACGGACAGGGGAACAGCAATGAGCAGTTCTTC.